This T cell receptor beta chain originates from a study of cytomegalovirus exposure and HLA in healthy donors. The study's findings and limits: Confirmation in vitro established that three CMV-associated chains were specific for CMV antigens.

As to this clone: Its antigen is still unknown.

Germline V gene sequence: CDR1 SGHRS, CDR2 YFSETQ. V was clipped by 0 bases and J by 6 bases; unmatched bases: 6. This CDR3 has 14 amino acids. TCRdb keeps only in-frame clones here, not all; method: immunoSEQ multiplex PCR. The sample carries about 160,000 clones, about 88% recorded once. Sequencing was performed on PBMCs. V usage is TRBV5-1 and J usage is TRBJ2-7; 7 nucleotides agree with TRBD1. The TCR originated in a woman aged 18-29 years in good health and CMV-seronegative. CDR3 residues: CASSLAGGMVEQYF. CDR3 bases: TGCGCCAGCAGCTTGGCAGGGGGTATGGTCGAGCAGTACTTC.